Shown below are 26 T cell receptor beta chains from a single sample sequenced in a study of blood T cell repertoires in COVID-19. The repertoire was sequenced with immunoSEQ multiplex PCR; TCRdb's copy has only in-frame clones and lacks some. Of tens of thousands of clones in the sample, about nine tenths were seen once. The specimen sequenced was peripheral blood. Receptors were obtained from a man aged 55 to 70 with acute or convalescent COVID-19.

The chain links TRBV6-5 to TRBJ1-4; 9 nucleotides match TRBD1. The V gene end was trimmed by 7 bases and the J gene end by 8 bases; junction bases not matched to a gene: 11. Germline CDR1 is MNHEY and CDR2 is SVGAGI. There are 15 residues in the CDR3. The CDR3 spells CASKRPGQGREKLFF. CDR3 DNA sequence: TGTGCCAGCAAGAGGCCGGGACAGGGCAGGGAAAAACTGTTTTTT.

This sequence joins TRBV18 and TRBJ2-3, with D hard to call. Trimming stripped 4 bases from V and 8 bases from J, with 10 bases between. The CDR3 runs to 12 residues. From germline, CDR1 is KGHSH and CDR2 LQKENI. In DNA, the CDR3 is TGTGCCAGCTCACTTGAGCCGGGTACGCAGTATTTT. Amino acid sequence: CASSLEPGTQYF.

V usage is TRBV3-1 (or the pseudogene TRBV3-2) and J usage is TRBJ2-5; 7 bases agree with TRBD1. Germline V gene data show CDR1 as LGHDT and CDR2 as YNNKEL (reference sequence). This CDR3 spans 14 amino acids. J lost 5 bases, V lost 5 bases, and 8 bases had no gene match. The CDR3 sequence: CASSYYDRVETQYF. The CDR3 coding sequence is TGTGCCAGCAGCTATTATGACAGGGTGGAGACCCAGTACTTC.

V is TRBV5-6 and J is TRBJ1-3, with D maybe TRBD1 (5 bases). Germline CDR1 SGHDT, CDR2 YYEEEE. Trimming took 2 bases from V and 7 from J, leaving 13 bases between them. This CDR3 comprises 14 residues. In nucleotides, the CDR3 is TGTGCCAGCAGCTTTCCCAGGGTCGGGAACACCATATATTTT. Translation: CASSFPRVGNTIYF.

The rearrangement joins TRBV3-1 (or the pseudogene TRBV3-2) to TRBJ2-7; TRBD2 aligns across 7 bases. CDR3 length: 13 amino acids. The V gene's germline CDR1 is LGHDT and CDR2 YNNKEL (reference sequence). The V segment lost 4 bases and the J segment 3 bases; nucleotides outside the gene matches: 3. The CDR3 DNA is TGTGCCAGCAGCCGGGGAGGGAACTACGAGCAGTACTTC. Translating it yields CASSRGGNYEQYF.

The chain joins TRBV5-6 to TRBJ1-5, with D perhaps TRBD1 (5 bases). This CDR3 spans 14 amino acids. V was pared by 2 bases and J by 5 bases, with 11 bases between. Germline V lookup: CDR1 SGHDT, CDR2 YYEEEE. The CDR3 DNA follows: TGTGCCAGCAGCTTTGGGGCTATGGATCAGCCCCAGCATTTT. Protein sequence: CASSFGAMDQPQHF.

The CDR3 coding sequence is TGTGCCAGCAGCCGGGACAGGGTTGGTTCACCCCTCCACTTT. As protein: CASSRDRVGSPLHF. The V gene is TRBV6-5, the J gene TRBJ1-6, with 9 nucleotides matching TRBD1. V trimming: 6 bases; J trimming: 9 bases; junction bases outside the gene matches: 6. CDR1 and CDR2 (germline): MNHEY, SVGAGI. The CDR3 sequence is 14 residues long.

This CDR3 is CASIIGTGSVSSYNSPLHF. The CDR3 DNA reads as TGTGCCAGCATAATCGGGACAGGGAGTGTGTCCTCCTATAATTCACCCCTCCACTTT. This rearrangement joins TRBV2 to TRBJ1-6; 9 bases agree with TRBD1. The CDR3 has 19 amino acids. The junction had 13 bases not matched to a gene; V was cut back by 7 bases and J by 0 bases. CDR1 is SNHLY and CDR2 is FYNNEI in the germline V gene.

V and J are TRBV11-2 and TRBJ1-1, with 7 bases fitting TRBD1. J gave up 10 bases and V 0 bases, and 8 bases lay outside the gene matches. Germline-derived CDR1 and CDR2 are SGHAT and FQNNGV. CDR3 length equals 14 residues. For the CDR3, the DNA is TGTGCCAGCAGCTTAGATGTTGGGTCAGGGGGAGCTTTCTTT. Its protein is CASSLDVGSGGAFF.

The chain carries TRBV7-3 and TRBJ1-1; 8 bases match TRBD1. The germline V gene encodes CDR1 SGHTA and CDR2 FQGTGA. Trimming took 5 bases from V and 3 from J; bases not matched to a gene: 5. The CDR3 length is 14 residues. The CDR3 DNA is TGTGCCAGCAGCCAGACAGGGGAGGACACTGAAGCTTTCTTT. This sequence encodes CASSQTGEDTEAFF.

This clone showed up just a few times. The chain links TRBV2 to TRBJ1-2, with 7 bases lining up with TRBD1. The germline V gene encodes CDR1 SNHLY and CDR2 FYNNEI. The trim removed 7 bases at V and 7 bases at J, leaving 12 bases unmatched. This CDR3 contains 14 residues. The CDR3 bases are TGTGCCAGCACGAGGGACAGCAGTCCGTCTGGCTACACCTTC. This translates into CASTRDSSPSGYTF.

A few counts support this clone. V gene TRBV29-1 combines with J gene TRBJ1-1; 8 nucleotides match TRBD1. CDR1 is SQVTM and CDR2 is ANQGSEA in the germline V gene. Trimming cost V 7 bases and J 6 bases; bases outside gene matches: 10. The CDR3 consists of 13 residues. The chain's CDR3 is CSAKQGGRSEAFF. CDR3 DNA sequence: TGCAGCGCCAAACAGGGGGGTCGTTCTGAAGCTTTCTTT.

The chain combines TRBV19 with TRBJ2-1, with a weak D call TRBD2 (5 bases). Deletions cut 3 bases from V and 10 bases from J, with 10 bases between. Germline loops: CDR1 LNHDA, CDR2 SQIVND (reference sequence). The CDR3 totals 12 residues. CDR3 sequence reads: CASSIHGGEQFF. The CDR3 region has the DNA TGTGCCAGTAGTATCCATGGAGGCGAGCAGTTCTTC.

Here the CDR3 DNA reads TGTGCCAGCACCGCCGGAGGACAGGGGGCTGATGGCTACACCTTC. Amino acids: CASTAGGQGADGYTF. The rearrangement links TRBV7-9 to TRBJ1-2; 11 nucleotides line up with TRBD1. V lost 7 bases, J lost 6 bases, and 10 bases stayed unmatched. The CDR3 is 15 residues long. The germline CDR1 and CDR2 sequences are SEHNR and FQNEAQ (reference sequence).

The chain uses TRBV7-9 and TRBJ1-6; 8 bases map to TRBD1. V lost 4 bases and J lost 5; bases outside the gene matches: 1. This CDR3 contains 14 residues. Germline V CDR1 and CDR2: SEHNR, FQNEAQ (reference sequence). CDR3 nucleotides: TGTGCCAGCAGCTGGACAGGGAATAATTCACCCCTCCACTTT. Translation: CASSWTGNNSPLHF.

This clone was observed a handful of times. The V and J genes are TRBV4-1 and TRBJ1-2; 7 nucleotides agree with TRBD1. CDR3 size: 17 residues. The V gene end was trimmed by 0 bases and the J gene end by 4 bases; junction bases not matched to a gene: 11. Germline loops: CDR1 MGHRA, CDR2 YSYEKL. This chain's CDR3 is CASSQDLRGASGYGYTF. In DNA, the CDR3 is TGCGCCAGCAGCCAAGATCTCAGGGGGGCAAGCGGCTATGGCTACACCTTC.

Only one count was recorded for this clone. The V gene is TRBV4-1, the J gene TRBJ1-6; D is unclear. CDR1 is MGHRA, CDR2 YSYEKL, per germline. The germline V and J ends were trimmed by 2 bases and 4 bases, with 18 bases remaining between them. CDR3 length: 18 residues. CDR3 amino acids: CASSQQPAAGDYNSPLHF. Written as DNA, the CDR3 is TGCGCCAGCAGCCAACAACCCGCGGCCGGTGATTATAATTCACCCCTCCACTTT.

This clone was seen once. The chain has TRBV7-3 and TRBJ2-3, with D hard to call. Trimming left V 5 bases short and J 2 bases short, with 20 bases between. Germline CDR1 is SGHTA and CDR2 is FQGTGA. The CDR3 covers 17 residues. The CDR3 DNA follows: TGTGCCAGCAGCCCCTCCCCATTAGCCGCGAACACAGATACGCAGTATTTT. Encoded protein: CASSPSPLAANTDTQYF.

Here the CDR3 reads CASSPSTGDGYTF. The CDR3 coding sequence is TGTGCCAGTAGTCCCTCGACAGGAGATGGCTACACCTTC. The chain employs TRBV19 and TRBJ1-2; D possibly corresponds to TRBD1 (6 bases). This CDR3 has 13 amino acids. Trimming removed 5 bases from V and 6 bases from J, with 13 bases in between. Germline V gene lookup returns CDR1 LNHDA and CDR2 SQIVND (reference sequence).

The chain joins TRBV6-5 to TRBJ2-1; 8 nucleotides align to TRBD1. CDR1 and CDR2 (germline): MNHEY, SVGAGI. The CDR3 has 14 amino acids. The V segment lost 8 bases and the J segment 4 bases; nucleotides outside the gene matches: 7. The CDR3 nucleotides read TGTGCCAGCGCCGGGACAGGTGGTTACAATGAGCAGTTCTTC. Protein product: CASAGTGGYNEQFF.

The CDR3 DNA is TGTGCCAGCAGCTTAGACAGTGGGAACACTGAAGCTTTCTTT. This sequence encodes CASSLDSGNTEAFF. This chain uses TRBV7-2 with TRBJ1-1; D ambiguous. CDR1 and CDR2 (germline): SGHTA, FQGNSA. The germline V and J ends were trimmed by 1 base and 1 base, with 7 bases remaining between them. The CDR3 consists of 14 residues.

The chain employs TRBV7-2 and TRBJ2-1; TRBD1 matches 8 bases. The CDR3 has 11 amino acids. CDR1 is SGHTA and CDR2 is FQGNSA in the germline V gene. V was pared by 5 bases and J by 12 bases, with 3 bases of the junction left unmatched. CDR3 protein: CASSPGTGQFF. CDR3 DNA sequence: TGTGCCAGCAGCCCCGGGACAGGGCAGTTCTTC. Complete variable domain (other parts from reference TRBV7-2 and TRBJ2-1): GAGVSQSPSNKVTEKGKDVELRCDPISGHTALYWYRQSLGQGLEFLIYFQGNSAPDKSGLPSDRFSAERTGGSVSTLTIQRTQQEDSAVYLCASSPGTGQFFGPGTRLTVL.

This clone was counted a few times. The chain recombines TRBV5-6 with TRBJ1-6; a weak D match, TRBD1 (6 bases). V was shortened by 0 bases and J by 8 bases, with 15 bases between the two germline ends. This CDR3 has 16 amino acids. Germline CDR1 is SGHDT and CDR2 is YYEEEE. The CDR3, as DNA: TGTGCCAGCAGCTTGGATGGGGGCCCGTCGTATTCACCCCTCCACTTT. This sequence encodes CASSLDGGPSYSPLHF. Based on the CDR3 plus reference TRBV5-6 and TRBJ1-6, the full variable domain is DAGVTQSPTHLIKTRGQQVTLRCSPKSGHDTVSWYQQALGQGPQFIFQYYEEEERQRGNFPDRFSGHQFPNYSSELNVNALLLGDSALYLCASSLDGGPSYSPLHFGNGTRLTVT.

V and J are TRBV27 and TRBJ2-7; D possibly corresponds to TRBD1 (6 bases). With 6 bases removed from V and 7 bases from J, the gap between germline ends came to 25 bases. Germline V gene sequence: CDR1 MNHEY, CDR2 SMNVEV (reference sequence). The CDR3 extends over 16 amino acids. CDR3 sequence reads: CASSLITGTRVGEQYF. The CDR3 nucleotides are TGTGCCAGCAGCCTTATTACCGGGACACGGGTCGGGGAGCAGTACTTC.

V is TRBV4-1 and J is TRBJ1-1; 11 bases align to TRBD1. The junction had 12 bases not matched to a gene; V was cut back by 5 bases and J by 10 bases. Germline lookup yields CDR1 MGHRA and CDR2 YSYEKL. This CDR3 comprises 15 residues. The CDR3 protein is CASSTRRTGGLGAFF. The DNA for the CDR3 is TGCGCCAGCAGCACCCGGAGGACAGGGGGCTTGGGAGCTTTCTTT.

V and J are TRBV25-1 and TRBJ1-2; unclear D gene. The CDR3 is 10 amino acids. V lost 3 bases and J 8 bases, leaving 4 bases between the germline ends. Germline CDR1 MGHDK, CDR2 SYGVNS. CDR3 protein: CASSDEGYTF. As DNA, the CDR3 is TGTGCCAGCAGTGACGAGGGCTACACCTTC.